These 32 T cell receptor beta chains share one sample of origin, sequenced in a study of shared clonotypes between healthy human individuals. The repertoire was sequenced with immunoSEQ multiplex PCR; TCRdb's copy has only in-frame clones and lacks some. The sample lists 1 million to 1.3 million clones, approximately 78% occurring once. The sample was memory CD4+ T cells from PBMCs. Indicated subset: CD45RA-negative fraction. The receptors originated from a young man in good health. Some clones in this sample may be carry-over from other donors' samples.

Turning to this clone: A far bigger clonotype differs at one base, so this is likely a read error. The chain links TRBV6-6 to TRBJ1-2, with 11 bases identical to TRBD1. The CDR3 runs 16 residues. Germline V CDR1 and CDR2: MNHNY, SVGAGI (reference sequence). CDR3 sequence: CASSYRDRGANYGHTF. In DNA form, the CDR3 reads TGTGCCAGCAGTTACCGGGACAGGGGGGCTAACTATGGCCACACCTTC.

This chain uses TRBV9 with TRBJ2-6, with D perhaps matching TRBD2 (5 bases). Trimming took off 0 bases at V and 1 base at J, with 8 bases between the two ends. The CDR3 loop spans 16 amino acids. Germline V lookup: CDR1 SGDLS, CDR2 YYNGEE. This CDR3 reads CASSVERASGANVLTF. DNA for the CDR3: TGTGCCAGCAGCGTAGAGAGGGCATCTGGGGCCAACGTCCTGACTTTC.

The chain has TRBV27 and TRBJ2-3, with 12 bases that match TRBD2. Per germline, CDR1 MNHEY and CDR2 SMNVEV (reference sequence). The V segment lost 7 bases and the J segment 4 bases; nucleotides outside the gene matches: 15. CDR3 size: 18 residues. The CDR3: CASKASSGRAVAADTQYF. The CDR3 DNA reads as TGTGCCAGCAAGGCGTCTAGCGGGAGGGCCGTGGCGGCAGATACGCAGTATTTT.

V usage is TRBV30 and J usage is TRBJ2-7; possible D gene TRBD2, 6 bases. In germline, CDR1 is GTSNPN, CDR2 SVGIG (reference sequence). V was shortened by 4 bases and J by 5 bases, with 15 bases between the two germline ends. The CDR3 length is 13 residues. The CDR3 sequence is CAWTGTSTDEQYF. The CDR3 nucleotides are TGTGCCTGGACCGGGACTTCAACCGACGAGCAGTACTTC. Combining the CDR3 with reference TRBV30 and TRBJ2-7 gives the whole variable domain SQTIHQWPATLVQPVGSPLSLECTVEGTSNPNLYWYRQAAGRGLQLLFYSVGIGQISSEVPQNLSASRPQDRQFILSSKKLLLSDSGFYLCAWTGTSTDEQYFGPGTRLTVT.

The chain uses TRBV28 and TRBJ1-2, with TRBD1 matching over 7 bases. Trimming took 3 bases from V and 4 from J; bases not matched to a gene: 2. This CDR3 is 13 amino acids long. Germline V CDR1 and CDR2: MDHEN, SYDVKM. CDR3 region: CASSLGQLYGYTF. The CDR3 DNA is TGTGCCAGCAGTTTGGGACAGCTCTATGGCTACACCTTC.

This clone showed up just a few times. With a much larger clone just one base away, this may be a read error. The V call is TRBV2, the J call TRBJ2-5, with D unclear. Germline lookup yields CDR1 SNHLY and CDR2 FYNNEI. The CDR3 consists of 11 residues. Trimming pared 8 bases from V and 0 bases from J, leaving 4 bases between. CDR3 sequence: CASCYQETQYF. CDR3 in DNA: TGTGCCAGCTGTTACCAAGAGACCCAGTACTTC.

V is TRBV5-4 and J is TRBJ2-7; possible D gene TRBD1, 5 bases. Germline V gene sequence: CDR1 SGHNT, CDR2 YYREEE (reference sequence). This CDR3 has 13 residues. The V gene lost 5 bases and the J gene lost 5 bases, with 14 bases spanning the gap. The CDR3 nucleotides are TGTGCCAGCAGTGATAGGGGATCCGACGAGCAGTACTTC. It yields the protein CASSDRGSDEQYF. The complete variable domain, with remaining parts taken from reference TRBV5-4 and TRBJ2-7, reads ETGVTQSPTHLIKTRGQQVTLRCSSQSGHNTVSWYQQALGQGPQFIFQYYREEENGRGNFPPRFSGLQFPNYSSELNVNALELDDSALYLCASSDRGSDEQYFGPGTRLTVT.

J is TRBJ2-5 and V is TRBV28; TRBD2 agrees at 7 bases. The CDR3 consists of 13 residues. Germline CDR1 MDHEN, CDR2 SYDVKM. The V gene end was trimmed by 6 bases and the J gene end by 7 bases; junction bases not matched to a gene: 8. The CDR3 sequence is CASRVGGEVTQYF. CDR3 DNA: TGTGCCAGCAGGGTTGGGGGGGAAGTGACCCAGTACTTC.

This clone turned up a few times. The rearrangement joins TRBV15 to TRBJ2-1, with TRBD2 matching 11 bases. This CDR3 spans 18 amino acids. In germline, CDR1 is LNHNV, CDR2 YYDKDF (reference sequence). With 0 bases clipped from V and 4 bases from J, the junction kept 8 bases outside the gene matches. CDR3 loop: CATSRDRLTSGMYNEQFF. In DNA, the CDR3 is TGTGCCACCAGCAGAGATAGGCTGACTAGCGGGATGTACAATGAGCAGTTCTTC.

The rearrangement uses TRBV4-2 and TRBJ2-7; 9 bases are a match to TRBD1. V shed 4 bases, J shed 3 bases, and the junction held 7 bases outside the gene matches. CDR1 and CDR2 from the germline V gene are LGHNA and YNFKEQ. The CDR3 consists of 15 residues. In DNA, the CDR3 is TGTGCCAGCAGCCGGAAAGGGACAGGGAGCTACGAGCAGTACTTC. Protein: CASSRKGTGSYEQYF.

A few counts support this clone. The chain recombines TRBV4-1 with TRBJ1-2; D uncertain. The CDR3 sequence is 13 residues long. The ends were cut back, 2 bases at V and 5 bases at J, with 9 bases in the middle. Germline V CDR1 and CDR2: MGHRA, YSYEKL. The chain's CDR3 is CASSQYGGYGYTF. CDR3 in DNA: TGCGCCAGCAGCCAATACGGTGGGTATGGCTACACCTTC.

The rearrangement joins TRBV11-2 to TRBJ2-3, with D unresolved. Trimming cost V 0 bases and J 4 bases, with 11 bases left between them. The CDR3 consists of 15 residues. Germline CDR1 reads SGHAT; CDR2 reads FQNNGV. DNA of the CDR3: TGTGCCAGCAGCTTAGATGGTGGGGTAGCAGATACGCAGTATTTT. The encoded protein is CASSLDGGVADTQYF.

This clone was recorded only once. The V and J genes are TRBV7-3 and TRBJ2-1; the match to TRBD1 covers 7 bases. This CDR3 is 13 amino acids long. V shed 4 bases, J shed 7 bases, and the junction held 4 bases outside the gene matches. The germline CDR1 and CDR2 sequences are SGHTA and FQGTGA. CDR3 in amino acids: CASSSQGVNEQFF. CDR3 in DNA: TGTGCCAGCAGCTCCCAGGGGGTGAATGAGCAGTTCTTC.

This clone came up many times. The genes are TRBV6-5 and TRBJ2-1; 10 bases are shared with TRBD1. V was pared by 6 bases and J by 2 bases, with 4 bases of the junction left unmatched. Germline CDR1 reads MNHEY; CDR2 reads SVGAGI. The CDR3 is 15 residues long. The CDR3 region is CASRTGQGPYNEQFF. CDR3 sequence (DNA): TGTGCCAGCAGGACGGGACAGGGGCCCTACAATGAGCAGTTCTTC.

The CDR3 DNA reads as TGTGCCAGCAGCCATAGCGGGAGGTACAATGAGCAGTTCTTC. It translates to CASSHSGRYNEQFF. The chain links TRBV4-2 to TRBJ2-1; 10 bases align to TRBD2. V lost 3 bases and J lost 4; bases outside the gene matches: 0. CDR3 size: 14 residues. Germline values: CDR1 LGHNA, CDR2 YNFKEQ.

The rearrangement joins TRBV4-2 to TRBJ1-4, with TRBD1 identical over 7 bases. CDR1 LGHNA and CDR2 YNFKEQ come from the germline V gene. The CDR3 is made up of 17 amino acids. Losses at the gene ends were 2 bases for V and 0 bases for J; bases not matched to a gene: 6. DNA of the CDR3: TGTGCCAGCAGCCAAAACAGACAGGGCGCAACTAATGAAAAACTGTTTTTT. Encoded protein: CASSQNRQGATNEKLFF.

For the CDR3, the DNA is TGTGCCAGCAGCTTAGGGGCTGGGAAGTACTTC. Amino acid sequence: CASSLGAGKYF. The chain joins TRBV7-8 to TRBJ2-7; D remains ambiguous. CDR1 SGHVS and CDR2 FQNEAQ come from the germline V gene. The CDR3 consists of 11 residues. V shed 1 base and J shed 11 bases, with 9 bases lying between them. Combining the CDR3 with reference TRBV7-8 and TRBJ2-7 gives the whole variable domain GAGVSQSPRYKVAKRGQDVALRCDPISGHVSLFWYQQALGQGPEFLTYFQNEAQLDKSGLPSDRFFAERPEGSVSTLKIQRTQQEDSAVYLCASSLGAGKYFGPGTRLTVT.

This clone was seen many times. The chain has TRBV6-1 and TRBJ1-2; D might be TRBD1 (6 bases). This CDR3 contains 15 residues. The germline V and J ends were trimmed by 0 bases and 8 bases, with 16 bases remaining between them. Germline CDR1 MNHNS, CDR2 SASEGT. For the CDR3, the DNA is TGTGCCAGCAGTGAAGCAGGGCAGGGGAGAGGAGGCTACACCTTC. Translated: CASSEAGQGRGGYTF.

This clone showed up just once. A much larger clone lies one base from this, so it may be a read error. The chain joins TRBV6-5 to TRBJ1-2, with TRBD1 matching over 9 bases. The V segment lost 6 bases and the J segment 8 bases; nucleotides outside the gene matches: 4. CDR3 length equals 12 residues. From germline, CDR1 is MNHEY and CDR2 SVGAGI. This chain's CDR3 is CASSRTGEGYTF. The CDR3, as DNA: TGTGCCAGCAGCAGGACAGGGGAAGGCTACACCTTC.

This clone showed up just once. The rearrangement joins TRBV5-4 to TRBJ1-5; D remains unclear. CDR1 is SGHNT and CDR2 is YYREEE in the germline V gene (reference sequence). Trimming stripped 4 bases from V and 2 bases from J, with 13 bases between. This CDR3 has 15 amino acids. The CDR3 DNA is TGTGCCAGCAGCGCCGTGCTATGGGGCAATCAGCCCCAGCATTTT. This encodes CASSAVLWGNQPQHF.

This clone was seen ten or more times. The chain recombines TRBV28 with TRBJ1-2, with 8 bases that match TRBD1. The CDR3 has 11 amino acids. Germline CDR1 is MDHEN and CDR2 is SYDVKM. The CDR3 DNA reads TGTCAAGCAGGGGGCCACTATGGCTACACCTTC. As protein: CQAGGHYGYTF.

The V and J genes are TRBV30 and TRBJ2-3; D unresolved. The V gene lost 0 bases and the J gene lost 5 bases, with 6 bases spanning the gap. The CDR3 is 12 amino acids. The germline gives CDR1 GTSNPN, CDR2 SVGIG (reference sequence). As DNA, the CDR3 is TGTGCCTGGAGTGTAGAGTTAGATACGCAGTATTTT. This encodes CAWSVELDTQYF.

The rearrangement uses TRBV11-3 and TRBJ2-2; 8 nucleotides line up with TRBD1. Germline loops: CDR1 SGHNT, CDR2 YENEEA. This CDR3 is 16 amino acids long. V lost 6 bases, J lost 0 bases, and 6 bases stayed unmatched. The CDR3 sequence is CASSSGGGTNTGELFF. The CDR3 nucleotides are TGTGCCAGCAGTTCAGGGGGCGGAACGAACACCGGGGAGCTGTTTTTT. The full variable domain, rest sourced from reference TRBV11-3 and TRBJ2-2, is EAGVVQSPRYKIIEKKQPVAFWCNPISGHNTLYWYLQNLGQGPELLIRYENEEAVDDSQLPKDRFSAERLKGVDSTLKIQPAELGDSAVYLCASSSGGGTNTGELFFGEGSRLTVL.

The chain joins TRBV9 to TRBJ2-3; the D call may be TRBD1 or TRBD2 (5 bases each). The CDR3 loop spans 16 amino acids. The V end was cut by 4 bases, the J end by 2 bases, with 17 bases between. The germline gives CDR1 SGDLS, CDR2 YYNGEE. CDR3 bases: TGTGCCAGCAGCCTCGGGGACCGCGGATCCACAGATACGCAGTATTTT. Its protein is CASSLGDRGSTDTQYF.

This chain uses TRBV30 with TRBJ2-1; D not resolved. The CDR3 runs 14 residues. Looked up from germline, CDR1 is GTSNPN and CDR2 is SVGIG (reference sequence). V was cut by 4 bases and J by 10 bases, with 20 bases left in between. CDR3 region: CAWTPTAPGDEQFF. The CDR3 nucleotides read TGTGCCTGGACCCCGACTGCTCCCGGAGACGAGCAGTTCTTC.

This clone has only a few counts. This rearrangement joins TRBV29-1 to TRBJ2-7; 10 bases align to TRBD2. V lost 6 bases to trimming and J lost 3 bases; unmatched junction nucleotides: 5. CDR1 is SQVTM and CDR2 is ANQGSEA in the germline V gene. The CDR3 has 13 amino acids. CDR3 residues: CSVLSGRNYEQYF. The CDR3 nucleotides read TGCAGCGTACTTAGCGGGAGGAACTACGAGCAGTACTTC.

The CDR3 sequence is CASSPGQSPTYEQYF. The CDR3 DNA follows: TGTGCCAGCTCACCAGGACAGAGCCCCACCTACGAGCAGTACTTC. V gene TRBV18 combines with J gene TRBJ2-7; perhaps TRBD1 as D (6 bases). The CDR3 runs 15 residues. Germline lookup yields CDR1 KGHSH and CDR2 LQKENI. V dropped 2 bases and J dropped 2 bases, with 13 bases sitting between them.

V usage is TRBV5-4 and J usage is TRBJ2-5; D is possibly TRBD1 or TRBD2 (5 bases each). Deletions cut 1 base from V and 5 bases from J, with 15 bases between. The CDR3 is 15 amino acids. From germline, CDR1 is SGHNT and CDR2 YYREEE (reference sequence). CDR3 sequence reads: CASSLFGGVGETQYF. The CDR3 DNA follows: TGTGCCAGCAGCTTGTTTGGGGGAGTTGGGGAGACCCAGTACTTC.

This chain uses TRBV11-2 with TRBJ2-7; D might be TRBD2 (7 bases). This CDR3 region has 13 residues. The V end lost 7 bases, the J end lost 3 bases, and 13 bases lay between the germline ends. The V gene's germline CDR1 is SGHAT and CDR2 FQNNGV. CDR3 DNA sequence: TGTGCCAGCACCTGGGGGGGCGGCTACGAGCAGTACTTC. Translated, it gives CASTWGGGYEQYF. Based on the CDR3 plus reference TRBV11-2 and TRBJ2-7, the full variable domain is EAGVAQSPRYKIIEKRQSVAFWCNPISGHATLYWYQQILGQGPKLLIQFQNNGVVDDSQLPKDRFSAERLKGVDSTLKIQPAKLEDSAVYLCASTWGGGYEQYFGPGTRLTVT.

The chain couples TRBV11-2 to TRBJ2-7; D ambiguous. CDR1 is SGHAT and CDR2 is FQNNGV in the germline V gene. The CDR3 runs 16 residues. Trimming stripped 4 bases from V and 5 bases from J, with 21 bases between. The CDR3 is CASSSPLSPTPHEQYF. CDR3 nucleotides: TGTGCCAGCAGCTCCCCTCTCTCCCCAACCCCCCACGAGCAGTACTTC.

The chain uses TRBV18 and TRBJ2-2; 9 bases are shared with TRBD2. The J segment lost 3 bases and the V segment lost 3 bases, leaving 8 bases of the junction unmatched. The CDR3 loop spans 17 amino acids. CDR1 and CDR2 from the germline V gene are KGHSH and LQKENI. DNA for the CDR3: TGTGCCAGCTCACCGCCCCGGGCTAGCGGGGACACCGGGGAGCTGTTTTTT. Encoded protein: CASSPPRASGDTGELFF.

J is TRBJ2-5 and V is TRBV7-6; 11 bases line up with TRBD2. J gave up 5 bases and V 2 bases, and 7 bases lay outside the gene matches. From germline, CDR1 is SGHVS and CDR2 FNYEAQ. The CDR3 runs 16 residues. The CDR3 region has the DNA TGTGCCAGCAGCTTAACCTTAGCGGGAGGGGAGGAGACCCAGTACTTC. This codes for CASSLTLAGGEETQYF.